The 27 T cell receptor beta chains presented below share a single source sample, sequenced in a study of T cells after yellow fever vaccination. MiXCR was run by TCRdb on the 5' RACE reads, yielding one entry per CDR3 protein. The data hold around 260,000 distinct CDR3 sequences, with approximately 5.2% observed a single time. The sequences come from CD4+ T cells sorted from PBMCs, collected on the day of the yellow fever booster vaccination. The receptors stem from a man in his late teens or twenties who received the YFV17D yellow fever vaccine.

This clonotype was found a few times. The CDR3 loop is CASSLGDSGGETQYF. The CDR3 DNA reads TGTGCCAGCAGCTTGGGGGACAGCGGGGGAGAGACCCAGTACTTC. V usage is TRBV11-3 and J usage is TRBJ2-5; weak D call: TRBD2 (8 bases). V was shortened by 3 bases and J by 4 bases, with 15 bases between the two germline ends. In germline, CDR1 is SGHNT, CDR2 YENEEA. This CDR3 is built from 15 residues.

The chain is built from TRBV25-1 and TRBJ2-1; 12 nucleotides agree with TRBD2. Germline V gives CDR1 MGHDK, CDR2 SYGVNS. This CDR3 is 19 amino acids long. After removal of 8 bases from V and 4 bases from J, the junction contained 18 bases not matched to a gene. In nucleotides, the CDR3 is TGTGCCAGCCGCGGGCGGGGACTAGCGGGCGCCCCTCTTTACAATGAGCAGTTCTTC. It translates to CASRGRGLAGAPLYNEQFF.

The gene calls are TRBV7-2 and TRBJ2-2; 7 positions agree with TRBD1. Looked up from germline, CDR1 is SGHTA and CDR2 is FQGNSA. This CDR3 is 16 amino acids long. V shed 5 bases, J shed 0 bases, and the junction held 6 bases outside the gene matches. The CDR3 region is CASSAQGPSNTGELFF. The CDR3 DNA reads as TGTGCCAGCAGCGCACAGGGGCCGTCGAACACCGGGGAGCTGTTTTTT.

This clonotype occurred many times. DNA of the CDR3: TGTGCCAGCAGCGGCAGGGGATATAGCAATCAGCCCCAGCATTTT. This gives the protein CASSGRGYSNQPQHF. This sequence joins TRBV7-2 and TRBJ1-5; D is perhaps TRBD1 (6 bases). This CDR3 has 15 residues. V was trimmed by 5 bases and J by 0 bases, leaving 11 bases between them. Germline lookup yields CDR1 SGHTA and CDR2 FQGNSA.

This clonotype was recorded many times. The genes are TRBV6-2 or TRBV6-3 and TRBJ1-1; 7 nucleotides align to TRBD1. The CDR3 runs 11 residues. The germline V gene encodes CDR1 MNHEY and CDR2 SVGEGT. V trimming: 6 bases; J trimming: 6 bases; junction bases outside the gene matches: 1. The CDR3: CASSQGAEAFF. The DNA for the CDR3 is TGTGCCAGCAGCCAGGGGGCTGAAGCTTTCTTT.

This clonotype was observed at least ten times. The genes are TRBV5-1 and TRBJ2-6, with D unresolved. Per germline, CDR1 SGHRS and CDR2 YFSETQ. The CDR3 length is 16 residues. Trimming took off 0 bases at V and 6 bases at J, with 13 bases between the two ends. In DNA form, the CDR3 reads TGCGCCAGCAGCTTGGTGTACCGGAGATCGGCCAACGTCCTGACTTTC. This encodes CASSLVYRRSANVLTF. Variable domain in full (rest from reference TRBV5-1 and TRBJ2-6): KAGVTQTPRYLIKTRGQQVTLSCSPISGHRSVSWYQQTPGQGLQFLFEYFSETQRNKGNFPGRFSGRQFSNSRSEMNVSTLELGDSALYLCASSLVYRRSANVLTFGAGSRLTVL.

This chain joins TRBV7-2 and TRBJ2-5; 9 bases line up with TRBD1. The CDR3 is 16 amino acids. J was trimmed by 5 bases and V by 5 bases; bases with no gene match: 12. Germline V gene lookup returns CDR1 SGHTA and CDR2 FQGNSA. Here the CDR3 reads CASSPMTGGTGETQYF. The CDR3 region has the DNA TGTGCCAGCAGCCCCATGACAGGGGGTACTGGGGAGACCCAGTACTTC.

The chain links TRBV20-1 to TRBJ2-1, with 8 bases lining up with TRBD1. Germline V gene sequence: CDR1 DFQATT, CDR2 SNEGSKA (reference sequence). The CDR3 length is 16 residues. V dropped 1 base and J dropped 11; count of bases not matched to a gene: 16. The CDR3 coding sequence is TGCAGTGCTAGAGCAGGGGGCCGGTTCCATAGGGGTAAGCAGTTCTTC. This encodes CSARAGGRFHRGKQFF.

The sample holds a few counts of this clonotype. The chain couples TRBV10-3 to TRBJ1-2, with D possibly TRBD1 on 5 matching bases. Trimming pared 4 bases from V and 0 bases from J, leaving 21 bases between. The CDR3 length is 18 residues. Germline values: CDR1 ENHRY, CDR2 SYGVKD. CDR3 coding DNA: TGTGCCATCAGTGGGGGCAGCTTAGATTCCTCCTCTAACTATGGCTACACCTTC. Encoded protein: CAISGGSLDSSSNYGYTF.

This clonotype was observed many times. The CDR3 sequence is CASSPRSRTGDRDGYTF. CDR3 bases: TGCGCCAGCAGCCCAAGGTCCCGAACAGGGGATCGGGATGGCTACACCTTC. The chain combines TRBV4-1 with TRBJ1-2, with 7 bases lining up with TRBD1. V shed 4 bases and J 6 bases; nucleotides not matched to a gene: 17. CDR3 size: 17 residues. Germline loops: CDR1 MGHRA, CDR2 YSYEKL.

This clonotype has only a few counts. The chain couples TRBV12-3 or TRBV12-4 to TRBJ2-3, with no clear D. Trimming removed 2 bases from V and 2 bases from J, with 5 bases in between. This CDR3 has 13 amino acids. CDR3 sequence (DNA): TGTGCCAGCAGTTTATCAGCCACAGATACGCAGTATTTT. Translated, it gives CASSLSATDTQYF.

This clonotype was picked up many times. V and J are TRBV5-1 and TRBJ1-4; 7 bases match TRBD1. This CDR3 is 13 amino acids long. The germline CDR1 and CDR2 sequences are SGHRS and YFSETQ. J gave up 15 bases and V 2 bases, and 10 bases lay outside the gene matches. CDR3 protein: CASSLTGADELFF. The DNA of the CDR3 is TGCGCCAGCAGCTTAACAGGGGCCGATGAGTTGTTTTTT.

The chain recombines TRBV19 with TRBJ2-5, with 10 bases fitting TRBD1. With 4 bases clipped from V and 6 bases from J, the junction kept 8 bases outside the gene matches. CDR1 LNHDA and CDR2 SQIVND come from the germline V gene (reference sequence). CDR3 size: 15 residues. The CDR3 spells CASSTDRGRWKTQYF. The DNA of the CDR3 is TGTGCCAGTAGTACGGACAGGGGGAGGTGGAAGACCCAGTACTTC.

This clonotype was counted at least ten times. CDR3 sequence (DNA): TGTGCCTGGAGTGTCGGAGGGACAGAGACCCAGTACTTC. Its translation is CAWSVGGTETQYF. The V and J genes are TRBV30 and TRBJ2-5; a weak D match, TRBD2 (6 bases). Germline V gene sequence: CDR1 GTSNPN, CDR2 SVGIG (reference sequence). The germline V and J ends were trimmed by 0 bases and 4 bases, with 9 bases remaining between them. CDR3 length equals 13 residues. Full variable domain (remainder filled in from reference TRBV30 and TRBJ2-5): SQTIHQWPATLVQPVGSPLSLECTVEGTSNPNLYWYRQAAGRGLQLLFYSVGIGQISSEVPQNLSASRPQDRQFILSSKKLLLSDSGFYLCAWSVGGTETQYFGPGTRLLVL.

The rearrangement uses TRBV7-2 and TRBJ2-5; D is perhaps TRBD1 or TRBD2 (6 bases each). The V gene lost 2 bases and the J gene lost 4 bases, with 17 bases spanning the gap. The CDR3 sequence is 16 residues long. Germline CDR1 is SGHTA and CDR2 is FQGNSA. The CDR3 here is CASSLWTTPRGETQYF. CDR3 nucleotides: TGTGCCAGCAGCTTATGGACTACCCCCAGGGGAGAGACCCAGTACTTC.

The table lists this clonotype with a few counts. The J gene is TRBJ2-3, the V gene TRBV10-1; no clear D gene. The CDR3 is 14 amino acids. V gave up 5 bases and J gave up 5 bases, with 14 bases separating them. Germline CDR1 is WNHNN and CDR2 is SYGVQD (reference sequence). The CDR3 DNA sequence: TGCGCCAGCAGTCGGGTCCTACAGCGAGATACGCAGTATTTT. It codes for CASSRVLQRDTQYF.

The chain carries TRBV6-5 and TRBJ1-1, with D maybe TRBD1 (5 bases). V gave up 2 bases and J gave up 3 bases, with 10 bases separating them. The CDR3 spans 14 residues. Germline CDR1 MNHEY, CDR2 SVGAGI. This CDR3 is CASSYQWGYTEAFF. CDR3 bases: TGTGCCAGCAGTTACCAGTGGGGGTACACTGAAGCTTTCTTT.

This clonotype was detected many times. This chain uses TRBV20-1 with TRBJ2-3; the match to TRBD2 covers 9 bases. Unmatched junction bases numbered 8, after V lost 5 bases and J lost 8 bases. Per the germline V gene, CDR1 is DFQATT and CDR2 is SNEGSKA (reference sequence). This CDR3 has 13 residues. The CDR3 bases are TGCAGTGCTTCCCAGCGGGGGGAGGGTACGCAGTATTTT. This sequence encodes CSASQRGEGTQYF.

This clonotype was detected many times. The chain joins TRBV19 to TRBJ2-3, with 7 bases fitting TRBD2. The ends lost 8 bases at V and 5 bases at J; junction bases unmatched: 4. CDR1 is LNHDA and CDR2 is SQIVND in the germline V gene (reference sequence). CDR3 size: 12 residues. As DNA, the CDR3 is TGTGCCAGTTCAGGCGGGGGAGATACGCAGTATTTT. Translating gives CASSGGGDTQYF.

At least ten counts were recorded for this clonotype. V and J are TRBV11-2 and TRBJ2-7; no definite D call. There are 13 residues in the CDR3. CDR1 SGHAT and CDR2 FQNNGV come from the germline V gene. The V end was cut by 6 bases, the J end by 3 bases, with 12 bases between. The CDR3 region has the DNA TGTGCCAGCAGTTACTCCCGGCACTACGAGCAGTACGTC. Its translation: CASSYSRHYEQYV.

This clonotype turned up a few times. This sequence joins TRBV4-3 and TRBJ2-3, with D possibly TRBD2 on 6 matching bases. The CDR3 runs 13 residues. Trimming removed 1 base at V and 5 bases at J, with 7 bases between. Germline V CDR1 and CDR2: LGHNA, YSLEER. In DNA, the CDR3 is TGCGCCAGCAGCCAAGCCGGGAGAGATACGCAGTATTTT. Translated: CASSQAGRDTQYF.

The sample holds a few counts of this clonotype. This chain links TRBV27 with TRBJ2-3, with 8 positions matching TRBD2. The V gene end was trimmed by 7 bases and the J gene end by 0 bases; junction bases not matched to a gene: 9. Germline CDR1 reads MNHEY; CDR2 reads SMNVEV (reference sequence). The CDR3 runs 16 residues. In DNA form, the CDR3 reads TGTGCCAGCAAGGGTCTAGCGGGCGCTAGCACAGATACGCAGTATTTT. This sequence encodes CASKGLAGASTDTQYF.

The chain joins TRBV20-1 to TRBJ1-2, with TRBD1 identical over 8 bases. The CDR3 is made up of 15 amino acids. Germline V gives CDR1 DFQATT, CDR2 SNEGSKA (reference sequence). After removal of 5 bases from V and 4 bases from J, the junction contained 12 bases not matched to a gene. CDR3 DNA sequence: TGCAGTGCTCCTAGCGCGGACAGGGTGGCCTATGGCTACACCTTC. Translating gives CSAPSADRVAYGYTF.

This clonotype came up a few times. The chain is built from TRBV7-9 and TRBJ2-6, with TRBD1 identical over 7 bases. V lost 5 bases to trimming and J lost 0 bases; unmatched junction nucleotides: 4. The CDR3 runs 16 residues. The V gene's germline CDR1 is SEHNR and CDR2 FQNEAQ (reference sequence). Here the CDR3 DNA reads TGTGCCAGCAGCCACGGGACAGACTCTGGGGCCAACGTCCTGACTTTC. Translated: CASSHGTDSGANVLTF.

CDR3 coding DNA: TGTGCCAGCACCATAGGTAACAGGGAGTACGAGCAGTACGTC. Translation: CASTIGNREYEQYV. The chain carries TRBV21-1 and TRBJ2-7; the tabulated D call, TRBD1, remains unverified against the DNA. TRBV21-1 is annotated as a pseudogene. This CDR3 comprises 14 residues.

This clonotype has ten or more counts. The chain carries TRBV14 and TRBJ2-4; TRBD1 agrees at 7 bases. The CDR3 contains 15 residues. V was pared by 0 bases and J by 3 bases, with 2 bases of the junction left unmatched. Germline V gene sequence: CDR1 SGHDN, CDR2 FVKESK. CDR3 region: CASSQDWTGKNIQYF. CDR3 DNA sequence: TGTGCCAGCAGCCAAGACTGGACAGGCAAAAACATTCAGTACTTC.

This clonotype was detected a few times. The chain joins TRBV10-2 to TRBJ2-7; D perhaps matches TRBD1 (6 bases). CDR3 length: 15 amino acids. Trimming stripped 8 bases from V and 1 base from J, with 18 bases between. The germline CDR1 and CDR2 sequences are WSHSY and SAAADI. This CDR3 reads CASYRYRDPSYEQYF. As DNA, the CDR3 is TGCGCCAGCTATAGGTACAGGGATCCGTCCTACGAGCAGTACTTC.